The clone carrying this TCR beta chain was seen a handful of times. The entry originates in a study of T cells in Graves' hyperthyroidism and ophthalmopathy. Using RNA transcripts as the source, TCR beta CDR3 regions were amplified. First-round RT-PCR of the TCR CDR3 relied on the HTBI primer set. TCRdb called the multiplex PCR reads again in MiXCR, with one record for every CDR3 protein. Seen here are a few hundred thousand distinct CDR3 sequences, approximately 17% observed once, and the top ten hold around two fifths. Germline lookup yields CDR1 LNHDA and CDR2 SQIVND (reference sequence). The V gene end was trimmed by 5 bases and the J gene end by 4 bases; junction bases not matched to a gene: 7. The CDR3 runs 15 residues.

This chain links TRBV19 with TRBJ2-2, with TRBD1 matching 7 bases. The specimen was blood. This clonotype was obtained from a man aged 18 to 29 with Graves' ophthalmopathy. CDR3 bases: TGTGCCAGTAGTTTTCGACAGGGTATCACCGGGGAGCTGTTTTTT. It specifies CASSFRQGITGELFF.